This TCR beta chain emerged from a study of persistence of HIV-infected CD4 T cells. Details on this clone: The antigen remains undetermined.

The immunoSEQ assay was version 4, run in survey mode. TCRdb keeps only in-frame clones here, not all; method: immunoSEQ multiplex PCR. Altogether approximately 40,000 clones are present, about 84% being singletons, with the ten largest covering 14%. Cells were stimulated with overlapping HIV-1 Gag 15-mer peptides. CD40L-negative CD69-negative CD45RO-high memory CD4+ T cells were sorted as populations depleted of antigen-responding cells. The length of the CDR3 is 16 residues. V shed 3 bases, J shed 6 bases, and the junction held 9 bases outside the gene matches. Germline assignment: CDR1 KGHSH and CDR2 LQKENI. Whole-study results and caveats: Proviral oligoclonality tracked with TCR oligoclonality within the same sorted cells.

This chain connects TRBV18 to TRBJ2-1; 9 bases match TRBD2. This clonotype originated in an adult man with HIV who was CMV-seropositive. The sample was CD4+ T cells sorted from PBMCs after 18-hour stimulation, taken from a patient who received antiretroviral therapy. The CDR3: CASSPSSGALANEQFF. CDR3 nucleotide sequence: TGTGCCAGCTCACCTTCTAGCGGGGCCCTGGCCAATGAGCAGTTCTTC.